This T cell receptor (beta chain) was found in a study of cytomegalovirus exposure and HLA in healthy donors (dated by TCRdb to 2017 to 2019). Context from the whole study: An earlier analysis of several hundred of the donors reported 250 to 300 Gb of sequence data and about 100 million unique TCR beta sequences from 150 million to 200 million T cells. Approximately 310 gigabases of sequencing data and approximately 85 million unique TCR sequences were included in an early release covering several hundred HLA-typed donors. Of the 300 to 400 genotyped donors, 81% fell in the genetic ancestry cluster associated with self-reported Caucasian donors. The study aimed to test whether cataloging public T cell receptors could reveal signatures of past pathogen exposure. The T cell repertoires of several hundred subjects were profiled by immunosequencing and related to cytomegalovirus serostatus. Besides the first cohort of some 670 subjects, a separate validation cohort made up of roughly 120 different subjects was used. High-throughput TCR immunosequencing, statistical association of individual TCRs with disease status, and machine learning were combined to predict cytomegalovirus infection status. To study patterns of TCR occurrence, a later analysis re-analyzed previously published TCR beta repertoires from 700 or so donors and added high-resolution HLA genotyping. In the later analysis, no new phenotypic data were used to find candidate immune exposures; instead, reliance was placed on TCR beta sequences and their occurrence across donors. An earlier analysis of several hundred of the donors applied high-throughput TCR beta sequencing to assess whether each TCR beta V gene segment acted as functional or pseudogenic. Donor age, sex, ethnicity and CMV serostatus were compiled alongside the repertoire data. Genome-wide SNP genotypes for about 65% of the roughly 670 donors were used in a later genetic analysis, which treated that subset as a discovery cohort. All discovery cohort repertoires had been generated on a single sequencing platform. Class I and class II HLA loci were covered by the typing at four-digit resolution. The number of donors typed differed by locus, with roughly 620-640 for A, B, C, DRB1 and DQB1, 522 for DQA1, 606 for DPA1, and some 440 for DPB1. About 5 DR-DQ haplotypes were handled as single units for association and clustering, since linkage in the cohort was strong. Among almost 400 genotyped donors of the cohort, an average of about 240,000 unique TCR beta nucleotide sequences were sequenced per donor, 15% to 20% of them non-productive. Beyond this particular receptor, the publication reports: Roughly uniform sequencing depth across donors was assumed in presence/absence analyses, although this assumption may not hold. While some public TCRs were present in many individuals, most TCR sequences turned up only very rarely across donors. In a later analysis, most CMV-associated TCR beta chains were found to appear HLA-restricted, with HLA associations seemingly driven largely by CMV exposure. Immune exposure information for the cohort was limited to CMV serostatus. A cluster of highly shared sequence variants was judged likely to be a technical artifact of the sequencing pipeline. A further reported finding was that TCR beta sequences accurately predicted the HLA-A and HLA-B alleles for most subjects in the first cohort. In a later analysis, 16,951 TCR beta sequences were associated with specific HLA alleles at a false discovery rate of 0.05. In vitro tests confirmed that a few of the cytomegalovirus-associated TCR beta chains recognize cytomegalovirus antigens. A later analysis found that TCR association rates varied across HLA loci, with DRB1 alleles showing the most associated TCRs and HLA-C alleles the fewest. Over 15 rarely observed V segments, including chromosome 9 orphons, were excluded from the earlier analysis of about 500 of the donors because counts were too low. A later genetic analysis reported fewer N-insertions in productive TCRs among donors in an Asian-associated ancestry cluster than the roughly 700-donor mean. Linkage disequilibrium might explain the correlated functional status among segregating V segments, but an unknown experimental factor could not be ruled out. Compared with equally common non-associated chains, HLA-associated TCR beta chains in a later analysis were more clonally expanded and had lower generation probabilities. In an earlier analysis of 587 of the donors, most TCR beta V segments appeared in productive rearrangements about 90% or about 30% of the time, broadly matching IMGT annotations. The study gave a list of 150 to 200 TCR beta chains associated with cytomegalovirus. V-gene and J-gene trimming of TCR beta chains was associated with a missense DCLRE1C variant in a later genetic analysis, and the association was replicated in an independent cohort. Because HLA typing was unavailable for some donors at each locus, only the typed subset was used in association tests. Several of the top co-occurrence clusters appeared to be linked to parvovirus B19, influenza, CMV and Epstein-Barr virus, according to a later analysis. When HLA alleles, especially DR and DQ, strongly co-occurred, TCR associations were difficult to assign to individual alleles. The cohort was sequenced for TCR beta chains only, and without alpha or paired-chain data the features that could be detected were limited. The classifier was reported to diagnose cytomegalovirus status with high specificity and sensitivity in both the original and validation cohorts. According to the authors, the approach could potentially be generalized to other disease states and immunological phenotypes.

To note about this clone: Its antigen specificity is not known. No base quality information exists; no much larger clone differs at one position.

The library was made by the immunoSEQ multiplex PCR assay. For the multiplex PCR, a mixture combining 60 forward primers for TCR Vbeta segments and 13 reverse primers for TCR Jbeta segments was used. Amplification of the CDR3 region of rearranged TCR beta genes was performed with a multiplex PCR assay on genomic DNA. On the Illumina HiSeq System, the amplified TCR beta libraries were sequenced as 87-base-pair reads. On the authors' methods: A later analysis tallied 75 million to 95 million unique TCR beta chains across the 700 or so repertoires, and about 12 million of those chains were shared by two or more donors. Raw reads were error-corrected and collapsed into unique sequences with a nearest-neighbor algorithm that merged closely related sequences to remove PCR and sequencing errors. CDR3 sequences were aligned to IMGT reference sequences to assign V, D and J gene segments. Each retained sequence needed at least a six-nucleotide match to both a V gene segment and a J gene segment. A rearrangement counted as productive if the CDR3 had no stop codons and remained in frame with V and J, and every other rearrangement counted as non-productive. CDR3 was defined according to IMGT convention as the region running from the second conserved V-encoded cysteine to the conserved J-encoded phenylalanine. The earlier analysis of about 640 of the donors excluded any sequence lacking an unambiguous match to a single V gene segment. An earlier analysis of several hundred of the donors called V segments functional above 56.7% productive rearrangements and segregating when the between-donor standard deviation exceeded 5%. A statistical classification framework was built for diagnosing cytomegalovirus status from the catalog of TCR beta chain sequences. In a later analysis, V and J genes were assigned by comparing TCR nucleotide sequences against IMGT/GENE-DB human TR gene sequences. The TCRdist pipeline was used in a later analysis to assign CDR3 sequences and most-parsimonious VDJ recombination scenarios. A later analysis defined each TCR beta chain by its CDR3 amino acid sequence plus V-gene family, and excluded reads lacking a unique V-gene family. In a later analysis, 500 to 650 highly shared, low-generation-probability nucleotide sequences were removed to address suspected cross-contamination and a sequencing artifact. In a later analysis, a clonal expansion index for each public chain was calculated from normalized within-repertoire ranks of inferred template counts. Generation probabilities in a later analysis came from a VDJ recombination model fitted to out-of-frame rearrangements, and those results were checked against IGoR. In a later analysis, TCR-TCR, TCR-HLA and TCR-CMV co-occurrence was scored with hypergeometric tests, and a repertoire-size bias correction was applied to TCR pairs. A later analysis estimated false discovery rates by permuting HLA or CMV assignments 20 times. In a later analysis, co-occurring TCRs were grouped using DBSCAN, with TCRdist sequence similarity added in when clustering inside HLA-allele-positive subsets. Repertoires with fewer than 30,000 or more than 120,000 public chains were left out of co-occurrence clustering, as were about five repertoires with anomalous nucleotide sharing. Drawn from immuneACCESS, this table holds only the in-frame rearrangements with V and J called that TCRdb kept. Clones are partly lost; checked studies trace under half to an unresolved V gene and leave the rest unexplained. V and J calls and clone size are copied from that table; D and trimming were computed from the DNA. Recorded for this sample are about 160,000 clones; around 78% of them occurred a single time. Jointly, the top ten make up 0.95% to 1.1% of the sample.

The cohort consisted of approximately 670 healthy bone marrow donors. All cohort members were sampled while nominally healthy, although unrecorded immune exposures were likely present. The donor tested CMV seronegative, placing the donor among the 350 or so seronegative members of the cohort. Each donor provided a peripheral blood sample, and peripheral blood mononuclear cells were used for TCR beta sequencing. The Qiagen DNeasy Blood Extraction Kit was used to extract genomic DNA from the blood cell samples. Material for sequencing was PBMCs. This clonotype originated in a middle-aged woman in good health and CMV-seronegative.

The CDR3 protein: CSAPGQGGYTF. Read as DNA, the sequence is TGCAGCGCCCCGGGACAGGGTGGGTACACCTTC. This receptor chain uses TRBV29-1 and TRBJ1-2, and 9 bases in between align with TRBD1. Trimming leaves V shorter by 7 bases and J shorter by 11 bases, with the junction holding 8 bases beyond the gene matches. The germline V gene sets CDR1 to SQVTM and CDR2 to ANQGSEA. Inclusive of the bounding cysteine and phenylalanine, the CDR3 is 11 residues long. The only DNA kept is the CDR3, 33 bases in frame from the first base.